The 9 T cell receptor beta chains reported below all come from one sample, sequenced in a study of cytomegalovirus exposure and HLA in healthy donors. 13 Jbeta primers and 60 Vbeta primers were used for the PCR. Only in-frame clones appear in the TCRdb table, and some are missing; sequencing was by immunoSEQ multiplex PCR. The sample shows about 130,000 clones, 60% to 75% of them seen only once. The sample comprised PBMCs. Receptor source: a woman between 50 and 59 years old in good health and CMV-seropositive.

V and J are TRBV27 and TRBJ1-2; 9 bases map to TRBD1. The germline CDR1 and CDR2 sequences are MNHEY and SMNVEV (reference sequence). J lost 7 bases, V lost 5 bases, and 8 bases had no gene match. This CDR3 comprises 14 residues. CDR3 loop: CASSPWTGDGGYTF. The CDR3 region has the DNA TGTGCCAGCAGTCCGTGGACAGGGGATGGTGGCTACACCTTC.

A few counts support this clone. The rearrangement links TRBV12-5 to TRBJ2-5; TRBD1 aligns across 7 bases. The V gene end was trimmed by 6 bases and the J gene end by 4 bases; junction bases not matched to a gene: 11. The CDR3 is 15 residues long. CDR1 and CDR2 from the germline V gene are LGHNT and FRNRAP. CDR3 protein: CASGPETGLGETQYF. CDR3 coding DNA: TGTGCTAGTGGCCCAGAGACAGGGCTGGGAGAGACCCAGTACTTC.

The chain uses TRBV5-1 and TRBJ1-2, with D perhaps matching TRBD1 (5 bases). V was trimmed by 2 bases and J by 4 bases, leaving 6 bases between them. The germline V gene has CDR1 SGHRS and CDR2 YFSETQ. The CDR3 sequence is 12 residues long. The CDR3 nucleotides are TGCGCCAGCAGCTTAGACAGCTATGGCTACACCTTC. This encodes CASSLDSYGYTF.

CDR3 DNA: TGTGCCAGCAGTGAAAGTGGGACAGGCTATGAGACCCAGTACTTC. Protein: CASSESGTGYETQYF. The chain links TRBV6-1 to TRBJ2-5; 8 bases are a match to TRBD1. The CDR3 consists of 15 residues. V dropped 2 bases and J dropped 5; count of bases not matched to a gene: 7. Germline assignment: CDR1 MNHNS and CDR2 SASEGT.

This clone was seen just once. The rearrangement joins TRBV25-1 to TRBJ1-1; TRBD1 is a possible D gene (6 bases). Looked up from germline, CDR1 is MGHDK and CDR2 is SYGVNS. Trimming left V 3 bases short and J 5 bases short, with 13 bases between. The CDR3 runs to 14 residues. The CDR3 reads CASSETGVWTEAFF. The DNA for the CDR3 is TGTGCCAGCAGTGAGACAGGAGTGTGGACTGAAGCTTTCTTT.

The chain carries TRBV2 and TRBJ1-2, with no clear D. Trimming pared 6 bases from V and 4 bases from J, leaving 12 bases between. CDR3 length: 13 residues. Germline V CDR1 and CDR2: SNHLY, FYNNEI. The CDR3 DNA reads TGTGCCAGCAGGGAGGAGGCGCGCTATGGCTACACCTTC. It encodes CASREEARYGYTF.

In this sample, this clone turned up a few times. The V gene is TRBV5-6, the J gene TRBJ2-6, with 7 nucleotides matching TRBD1. In germline, CDR1 is SGHDT, CDR2 YYEEEE. V trimming: 3 bases; J trimming: 2 bases; junction bases outside the gene matches: 5. The CDR3 length is 16 residues. CDR3 sequence (DNA): TGTGCCAGCAGCTCTTCCGGACAGGCTGGGGCCAACGTCCTGACTTTC. Its protein product is CASSSSGQAGANVLTF. Full variable domain (remainder filled in from reference TRBV5-6 and TRBJ2-6): DAGVTQSPTHLIKTRGQQVTLRCSPKSGHDTVSWYQQALGQGPQFIFQYYEEEERQRGNFPDRFSGHQFPNYSSELNVNALLLGDSALYLCASSSSGQAGANVLTFGAGSRLTVL.

The CDR3, as DNA: TGTGCCAGCAGTGCTGTAGCGGGGGGGGGTGAGCAGTTCTTC. Protein product: CASSAVAGGGEQFF. The chain links TRBV6-1 to TRBJ2-1; 11 nucleotides agree with TRBD2. The germline CDR1 and CDR2 sequences are MNHNS and SASEGT. This CDR3 is 14 amino acids long. The V gene end was trimmed by 4 bases and the J gene end by 9 bases; junction bases not matched to a gene: 5.

The V and J genes are TRBV5-4 and TRBJ2-4, with 8 bases that match TRBD1. The J segment lost 1 base and the V segment lost 0 bases, leaving 9 bases of the junction unmatched. Germline CDR1 SGHNT, CDR2 YYREEE (reference sequence). The length of the CDR3 is 18 residues. The CDR3 bases are TGTGCCAGCAGCTTGGGCGGGACAGGCCTCGGGGCCAAAAACATTCAGTACTTC. This sequence encodes CASSLGGTGLGAKNIQYF.